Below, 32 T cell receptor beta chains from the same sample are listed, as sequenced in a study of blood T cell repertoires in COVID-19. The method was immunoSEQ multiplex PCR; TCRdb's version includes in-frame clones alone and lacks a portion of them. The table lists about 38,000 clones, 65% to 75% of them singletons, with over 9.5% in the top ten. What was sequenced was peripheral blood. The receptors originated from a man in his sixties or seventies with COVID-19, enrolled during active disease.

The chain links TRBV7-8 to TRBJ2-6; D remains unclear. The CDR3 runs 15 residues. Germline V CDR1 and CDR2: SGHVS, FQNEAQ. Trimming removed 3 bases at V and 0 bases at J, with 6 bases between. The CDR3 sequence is CASSLGLSGANVLTF. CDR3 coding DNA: TGTGCCAGCAGCTTGGGCCTCTCTGGGGCCAACGTCCTGACTTTC.

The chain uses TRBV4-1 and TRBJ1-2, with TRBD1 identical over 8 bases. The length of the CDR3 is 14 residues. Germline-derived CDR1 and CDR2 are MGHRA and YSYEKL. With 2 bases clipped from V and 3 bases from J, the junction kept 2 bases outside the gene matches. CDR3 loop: CASSQQQGDYGYTF. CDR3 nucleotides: TGCGCCAGCAGCCAACAACAGGGGGACTATGGCTACACCTTC.

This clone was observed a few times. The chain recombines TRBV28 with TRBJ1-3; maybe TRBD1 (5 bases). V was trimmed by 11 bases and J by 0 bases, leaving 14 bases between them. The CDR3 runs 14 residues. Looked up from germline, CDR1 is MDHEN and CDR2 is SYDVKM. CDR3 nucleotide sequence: TGTGCCGCTTCGGGGGGGTTCTCTGGAAACACCATATATTTT. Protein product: CAASGGFSGNTIYF.

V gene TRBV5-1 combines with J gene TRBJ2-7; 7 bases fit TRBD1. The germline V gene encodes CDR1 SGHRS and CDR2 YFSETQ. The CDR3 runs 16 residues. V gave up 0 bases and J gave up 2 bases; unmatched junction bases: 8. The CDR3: CASSLVGTVTTYEQYF. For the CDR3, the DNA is TGCGCCAGCAGCTTGGTAGGGACAGTAACAACCTACGAGCAGTACTTC.

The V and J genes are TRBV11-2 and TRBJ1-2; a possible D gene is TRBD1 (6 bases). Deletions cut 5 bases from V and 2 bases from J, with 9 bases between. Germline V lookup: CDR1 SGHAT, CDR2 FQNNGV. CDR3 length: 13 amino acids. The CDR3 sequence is CASSPGQNYGYTF. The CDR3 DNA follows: TGTGCCAGCAGCCCAGGACAGAACTATGGCTACACCTTC.

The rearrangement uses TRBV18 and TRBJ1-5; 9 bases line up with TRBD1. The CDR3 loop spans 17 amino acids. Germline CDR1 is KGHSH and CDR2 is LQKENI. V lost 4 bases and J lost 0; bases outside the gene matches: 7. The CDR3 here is CASSLTGGVNSNQPQHF. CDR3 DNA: TGTGCCAGCTCACTCACAGGGGGCGTAAATAGCAATCAGCCCCAGCATTTT.

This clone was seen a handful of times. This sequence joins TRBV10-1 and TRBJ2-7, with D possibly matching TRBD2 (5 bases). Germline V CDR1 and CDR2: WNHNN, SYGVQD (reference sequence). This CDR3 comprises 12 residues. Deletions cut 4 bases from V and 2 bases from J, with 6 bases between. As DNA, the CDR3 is TGCGCCAGCAGTGGACTACCCTACGAGCAGTACTTC. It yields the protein CASSGLPYEQYF.

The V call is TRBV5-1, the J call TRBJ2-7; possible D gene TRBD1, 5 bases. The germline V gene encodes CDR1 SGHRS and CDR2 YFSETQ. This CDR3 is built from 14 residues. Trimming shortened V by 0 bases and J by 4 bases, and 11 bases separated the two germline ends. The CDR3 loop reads CASSLGGRTYEQYF. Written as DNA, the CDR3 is TGCGCCAGCAGCTTGGGGGGCAGAACTTACGAGCAGTACTTC.

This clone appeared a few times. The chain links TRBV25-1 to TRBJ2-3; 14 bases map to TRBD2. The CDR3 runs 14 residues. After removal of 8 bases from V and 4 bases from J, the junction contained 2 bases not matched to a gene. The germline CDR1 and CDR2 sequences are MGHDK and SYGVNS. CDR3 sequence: CASETSGGADTQYF. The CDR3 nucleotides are TGTGCCAGCGAGACTAGCGGGGGGGCAGATACGCAGTATTTT.

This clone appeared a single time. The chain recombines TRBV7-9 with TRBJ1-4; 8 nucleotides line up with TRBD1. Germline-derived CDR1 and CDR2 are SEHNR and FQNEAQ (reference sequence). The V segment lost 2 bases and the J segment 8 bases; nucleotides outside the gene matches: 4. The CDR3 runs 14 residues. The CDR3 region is CASSLTQGGEKLFF. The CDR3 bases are TGTGCCAGCAGCTTAACACAGGGGGGAGAAAAACTGTTTTTT. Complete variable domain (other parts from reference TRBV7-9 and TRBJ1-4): DTGVSQNPRHKITKRGQNVTFRCDPISEHNRLYWYRQTLGQGPEFLTYFQNEAQLEKSRLLSDRFSAERPKGSFSTLEIQRTEQGDSAMYLCASSLTQGGEKLFFGSGTQLSVL.

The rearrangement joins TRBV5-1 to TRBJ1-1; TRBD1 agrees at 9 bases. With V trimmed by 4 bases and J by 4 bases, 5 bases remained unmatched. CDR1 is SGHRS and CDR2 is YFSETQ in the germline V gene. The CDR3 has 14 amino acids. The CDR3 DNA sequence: TGCGCCAGCAGCAAAGACAGGGGGTCCACTGAAGCTTTCTTT. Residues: CASSKDRGSTEAFF.

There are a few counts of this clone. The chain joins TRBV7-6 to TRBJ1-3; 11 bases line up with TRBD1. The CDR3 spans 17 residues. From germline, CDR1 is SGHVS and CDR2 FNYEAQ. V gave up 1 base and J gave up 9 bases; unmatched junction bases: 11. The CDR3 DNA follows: TGTGCCAGCAGCTTAGACCCCGCCGGGACAGGGGGGGTCACCATATATTTT. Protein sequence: CASSLDPAGTGGVTIYF.

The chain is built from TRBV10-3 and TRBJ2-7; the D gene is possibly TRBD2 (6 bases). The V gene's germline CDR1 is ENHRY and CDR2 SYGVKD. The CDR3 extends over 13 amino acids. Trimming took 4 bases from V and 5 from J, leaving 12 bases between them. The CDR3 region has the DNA TGTGCCATCAGTGGAGGAACGGGGGACGAGCAGTACTTC. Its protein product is CAISGGTGDEQYF.

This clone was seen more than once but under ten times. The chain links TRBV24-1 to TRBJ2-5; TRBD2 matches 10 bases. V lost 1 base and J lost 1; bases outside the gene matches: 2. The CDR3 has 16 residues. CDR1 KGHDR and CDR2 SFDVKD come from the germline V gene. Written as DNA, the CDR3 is TGTGCCACCAGTGATTTAAGCGGGGGGGTCCAAGAGACCCAGTACTTC. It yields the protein CATSDLSGGVQETQYF.

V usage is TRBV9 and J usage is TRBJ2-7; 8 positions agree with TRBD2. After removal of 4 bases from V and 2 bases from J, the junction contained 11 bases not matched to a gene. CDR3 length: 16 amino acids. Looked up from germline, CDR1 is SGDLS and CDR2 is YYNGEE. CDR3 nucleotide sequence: TGTGCCAGCAGCCTGGGGGGCGCCGGGAGGGCCTACGAGCAGTACTTC. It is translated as CASSLGGAGRAYEQYF. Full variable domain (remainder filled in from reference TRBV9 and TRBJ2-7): DSGVTQTPKHLITATGQRVTLRCSPRSGDLSVYWYQQSLDQGLQFLIQYYNGEERAKGNILERFSAQQFPDLHSELNLSSLELGDSALYFCASSLGGAGRAYEQYFGPGTRLTVT.

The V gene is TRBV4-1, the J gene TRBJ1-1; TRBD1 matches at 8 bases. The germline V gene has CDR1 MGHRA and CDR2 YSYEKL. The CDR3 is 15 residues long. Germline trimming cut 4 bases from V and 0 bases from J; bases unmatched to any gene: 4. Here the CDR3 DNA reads TGCGCCAGCAGCCGCCCGGACAGGGTGAACACTGAAGCTTTCTTT. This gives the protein CASSRPDRVNTEAFF.

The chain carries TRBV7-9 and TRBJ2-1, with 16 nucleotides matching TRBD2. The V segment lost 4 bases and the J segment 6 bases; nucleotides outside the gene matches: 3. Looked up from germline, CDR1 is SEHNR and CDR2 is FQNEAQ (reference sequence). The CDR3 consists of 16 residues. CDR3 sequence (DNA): TGTGCCAGCAGCTCCGGGACTAGCGGGGGGGCCAATGAGCAGTTCTTC. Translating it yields CASSSGTSGGANEQFF.

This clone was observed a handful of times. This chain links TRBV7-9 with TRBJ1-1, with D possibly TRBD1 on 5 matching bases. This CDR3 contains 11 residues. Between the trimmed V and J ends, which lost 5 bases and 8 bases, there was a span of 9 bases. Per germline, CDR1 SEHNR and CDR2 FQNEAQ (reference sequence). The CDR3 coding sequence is TGTGCCAGCAGCCCGGGGGGGGAAGCTTTCTTT. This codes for CASSPGGEAFF.

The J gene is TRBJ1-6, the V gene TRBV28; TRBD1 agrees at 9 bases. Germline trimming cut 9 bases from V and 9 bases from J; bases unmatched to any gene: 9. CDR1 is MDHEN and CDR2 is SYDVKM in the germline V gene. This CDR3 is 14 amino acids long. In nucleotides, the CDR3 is TGTGCCAGTAATCACAGGGGGCAGGTTTCACCCCTCCACTTT. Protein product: CASNHRGQVSPLHF.

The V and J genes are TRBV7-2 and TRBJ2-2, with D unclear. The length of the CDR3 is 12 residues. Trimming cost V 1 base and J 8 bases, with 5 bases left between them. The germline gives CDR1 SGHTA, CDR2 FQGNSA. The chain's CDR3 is CASSLGVGELFF. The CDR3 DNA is TGTGCCAGCAGCTTAGGCGTGGGGGAGCTGTTTTTT.

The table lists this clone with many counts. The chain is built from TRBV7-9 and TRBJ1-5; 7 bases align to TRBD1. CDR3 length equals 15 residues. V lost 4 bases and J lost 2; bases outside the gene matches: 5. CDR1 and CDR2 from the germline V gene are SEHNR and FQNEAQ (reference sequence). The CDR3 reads CASSSQGFGNQPQHF. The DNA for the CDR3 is TGTGCCAGCAGCTCACAGGGGTTTGGCAATCAGCCCCAGCATTTT.

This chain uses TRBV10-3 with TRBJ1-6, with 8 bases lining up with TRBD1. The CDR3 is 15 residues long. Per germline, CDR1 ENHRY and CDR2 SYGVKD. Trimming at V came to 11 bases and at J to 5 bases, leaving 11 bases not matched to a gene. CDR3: CAVREGQGDNSPLHF. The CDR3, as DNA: TGTGCCGTACGGGAAGGACAGGGAGATAATTCACCCCTCCACTTT.

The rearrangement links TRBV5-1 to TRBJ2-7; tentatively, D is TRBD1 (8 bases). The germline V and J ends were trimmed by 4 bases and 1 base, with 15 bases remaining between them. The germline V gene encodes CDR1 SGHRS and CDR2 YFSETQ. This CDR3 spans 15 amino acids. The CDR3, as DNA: TGCGCCAGCAGCCACACAGGGGGGGATTCCTACGAGCAGTACTTC. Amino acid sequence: CASSHTGGDSYEQYF.

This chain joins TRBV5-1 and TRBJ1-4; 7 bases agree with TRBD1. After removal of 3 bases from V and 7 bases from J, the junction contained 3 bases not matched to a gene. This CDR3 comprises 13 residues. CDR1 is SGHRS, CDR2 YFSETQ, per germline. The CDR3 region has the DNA TGCGCCAGCAGCTGGGGGACAGCTGAAAAACTGTTTTTT. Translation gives CASSWGTAEKLFF.

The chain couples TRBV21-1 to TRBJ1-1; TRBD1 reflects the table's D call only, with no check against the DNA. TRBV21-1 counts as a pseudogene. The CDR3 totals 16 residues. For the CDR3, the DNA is TGTGCCACCCCTCGACACGACAGAAGATTGAACACTGAAGCTTTCTTT. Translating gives CATPRHDRRLNTEAFF.

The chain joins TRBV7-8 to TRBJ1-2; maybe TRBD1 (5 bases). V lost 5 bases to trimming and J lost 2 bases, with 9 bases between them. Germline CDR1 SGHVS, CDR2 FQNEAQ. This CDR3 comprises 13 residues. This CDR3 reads CASSETANYGYTF. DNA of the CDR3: TGTGCCAGCAGCGAGACAGCGAACTATGGCTACACCTTC.

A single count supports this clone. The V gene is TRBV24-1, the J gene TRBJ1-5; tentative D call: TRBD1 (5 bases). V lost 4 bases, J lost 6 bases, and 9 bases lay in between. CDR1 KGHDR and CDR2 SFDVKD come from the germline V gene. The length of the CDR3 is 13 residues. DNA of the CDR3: TGTGCCACCAGTGAGGGGGGACGTCAGCCCCAGCATTTT. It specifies CATSEGGRQPQHF.

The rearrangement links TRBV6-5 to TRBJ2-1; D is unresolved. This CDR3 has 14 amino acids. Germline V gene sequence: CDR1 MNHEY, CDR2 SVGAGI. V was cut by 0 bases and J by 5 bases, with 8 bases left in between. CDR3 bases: TGTGCCAGCAGTTACTCCCCCGGAGACAATGAGCAGTTCTTC. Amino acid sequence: CASSYSPGDNEQFF.

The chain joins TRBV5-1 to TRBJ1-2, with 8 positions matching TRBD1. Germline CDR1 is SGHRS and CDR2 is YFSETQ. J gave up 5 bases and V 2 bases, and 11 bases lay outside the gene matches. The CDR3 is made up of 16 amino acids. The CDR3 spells CASSLGYTGTGYGYTF. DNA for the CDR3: TGCGCCAGCAGCTTAGGATATACGGGGACAGGTTATGGCTACACCTTC.

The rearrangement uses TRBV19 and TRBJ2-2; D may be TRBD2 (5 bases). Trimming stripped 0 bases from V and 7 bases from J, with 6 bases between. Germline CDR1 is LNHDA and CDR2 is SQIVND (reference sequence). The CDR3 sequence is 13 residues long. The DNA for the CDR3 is TGTGCCAGTAGTATAGAGGGAGTCGGGGAGCTGTTTTTT. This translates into CASSIEGVGELFF.

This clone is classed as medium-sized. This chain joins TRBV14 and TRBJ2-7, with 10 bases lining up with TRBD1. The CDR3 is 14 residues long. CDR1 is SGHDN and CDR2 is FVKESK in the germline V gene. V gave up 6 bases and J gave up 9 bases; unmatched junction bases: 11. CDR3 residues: CASSPFGTGDLQYF. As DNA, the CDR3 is TGTGCCAGCAGTCCCTTTGGGACAGGGGACTTGCAGTACTTC.

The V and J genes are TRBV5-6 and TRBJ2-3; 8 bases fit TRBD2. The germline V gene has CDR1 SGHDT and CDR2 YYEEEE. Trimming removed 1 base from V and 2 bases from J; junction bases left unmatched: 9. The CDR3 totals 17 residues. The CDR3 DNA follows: TGTGCCAGCAGCTTGTTGTTGTCGGGGGGGCTCACAGATACGCAGTATTTT. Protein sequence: CASSLLLSGGLTDTQYF.